This record looks at one T cell receptor (beta chain) sequence and its context. Its specificity is not known. This entry comes from a study of lymphopenia after photon versus proton radiotherapy. Assay: immunoSEQ multiplex PCR; the TCRdb copy retains only in-frame clones and omits some. The sample has 50,000 to 70,000 clones; 87% are singletons. Study findings and constraints: Relative stability marked proton patients; photon patients lost diversity and naive cells.

The clonotype was recovered from a man older than 75 with esophageal cancer. The sequenced sample was peripheral blood, obtained from a patient treated with proton-based radiotherapy.

Here the CDR3 reads CASSFGLAGLYNEQFF. DNA of the CDR3: TGTGCCAGCAGCTTCGGACTAGCGGGGCTCTACAATGAGCAGTTCTTC. The chain joins TRBV7-9 to TRBJ2-1; 12 bases match TRBD2. CDR3 length: 16 amino acids. The junction had 3 bases not matched to a gene; V was cut back by 3 bases and J by 3 bases. CDR1 SEHNR and CDR2 FQNEAQ come from the germline V gene (reference sequence).